This T cell receptor beta chain was recorded in a study of HIV-infected patients and healthy controls. TCRdb re-analysed the 5' RACE reads in MiXCR, keeping a single row per CDR3 protein. In the table there are about 64,000 distinct CDR3 sequences, approximately 21% of which are singletons. CDR1 SGHVS and CDR2 FNYEAQ come from the germline V gene. V lost 4 bases and J lost 0, with 6 bases in between. CDR3 length: 13 residues. This clonotype was observed at least ten times. V and J are TRBV7-6 and TRBJ1-1; D gene unclear. The TCR sequence derives from a human donor in good health. Input material: CD4+ T cells from blood. This CDR3 is CASSSDVNTEAFF. The CDR3 bases are TGTGCCAGCAGCTCCGACGTGAACACTGAAGCTTTCTTT.